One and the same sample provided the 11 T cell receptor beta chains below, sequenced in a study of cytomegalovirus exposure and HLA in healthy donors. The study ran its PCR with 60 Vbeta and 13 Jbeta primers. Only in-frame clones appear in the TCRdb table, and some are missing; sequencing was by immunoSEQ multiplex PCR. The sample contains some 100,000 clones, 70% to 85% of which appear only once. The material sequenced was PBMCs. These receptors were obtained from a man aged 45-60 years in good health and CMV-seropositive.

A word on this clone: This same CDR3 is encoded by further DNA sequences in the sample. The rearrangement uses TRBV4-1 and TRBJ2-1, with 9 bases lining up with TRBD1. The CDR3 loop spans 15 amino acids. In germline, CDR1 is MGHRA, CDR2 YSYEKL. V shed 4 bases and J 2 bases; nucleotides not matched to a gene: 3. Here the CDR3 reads CASSLTGGAYNEQFF. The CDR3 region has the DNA TGCGCCAGCAGCCTAACAGGGGGCGCCTACAATGAGCAGTTCTTC.

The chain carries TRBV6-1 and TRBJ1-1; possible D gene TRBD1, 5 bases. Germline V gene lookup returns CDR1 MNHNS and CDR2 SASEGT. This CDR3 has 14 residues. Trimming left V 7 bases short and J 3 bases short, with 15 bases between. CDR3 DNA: TGTGCCAGCAATCAGGGTCGGGGGGACACTGAAGCTTTCTTT. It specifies CASNQGRGDTEAFF.

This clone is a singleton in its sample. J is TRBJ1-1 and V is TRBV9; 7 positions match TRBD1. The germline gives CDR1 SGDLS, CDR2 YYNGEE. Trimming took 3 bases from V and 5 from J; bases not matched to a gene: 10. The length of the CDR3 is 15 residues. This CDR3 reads CASSAVTGVRTEAFF. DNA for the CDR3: TGTGCCAGCAGCGCTGTAACAGGGGTGAGGACTGAAGCTTTCTTT.

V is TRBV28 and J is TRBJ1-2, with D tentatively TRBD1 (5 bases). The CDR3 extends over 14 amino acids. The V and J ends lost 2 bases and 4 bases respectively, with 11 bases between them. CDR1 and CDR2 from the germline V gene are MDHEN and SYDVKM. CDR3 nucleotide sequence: TGTGCCAGCAGTTTAAGCGGGGCCACCTATGGCTACACCTTC. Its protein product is CASSLSGATYGYTF.

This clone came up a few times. The CDR3 here is CASSEVAGNNEQFF. CDR3 nucleotide sequence: TGCGCCAGCAGTGAGGTGGCGGGGAACAATGAGCAGTTCTTC. The V gene is TRBV10-1, the J gene TRBJ2-1, with D maybe TRBD2 (6 bases). Germline loops: CDR1 WNHNN, CDR2 SYGVQD (reference sequence). The CDR3 is 14 residues long. Trimming stripped 2 bases from V and 5 bases from J, with 10 bases between.

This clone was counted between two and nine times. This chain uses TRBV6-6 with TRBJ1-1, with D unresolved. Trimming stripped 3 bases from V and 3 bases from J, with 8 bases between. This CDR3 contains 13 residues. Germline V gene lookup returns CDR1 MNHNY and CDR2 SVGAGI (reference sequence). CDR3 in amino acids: CASSYTSDTEAFF. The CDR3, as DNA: TGTGCCAGCAGTTATACTTCGGACACTGAAGCTTTCTTT.

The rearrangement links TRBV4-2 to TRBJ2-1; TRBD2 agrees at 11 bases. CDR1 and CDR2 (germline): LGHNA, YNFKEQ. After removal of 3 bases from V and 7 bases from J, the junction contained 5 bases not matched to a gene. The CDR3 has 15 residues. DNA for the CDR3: TGTGCCAGCAGCCACGGACTAGCGGGTCGAAATGAGCAGTTCTTC. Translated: CASSHGLAGRNEQFF.

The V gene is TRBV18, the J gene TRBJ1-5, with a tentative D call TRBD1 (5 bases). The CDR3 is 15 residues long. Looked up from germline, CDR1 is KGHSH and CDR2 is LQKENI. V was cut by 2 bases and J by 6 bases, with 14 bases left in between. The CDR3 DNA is TGTGCCAGCTCACCAGCGACAATAAGGGGTCAGCCCCAGCATTTT. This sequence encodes CASSPATIRGQPQHF.

CDR3 amino acids: CASSLGSSYNSPLHF. The CDR3 nucleotides are TGTGCCAGCAGTTTAGGGAGCTCCTATAATTCACCCCTCCACTTT. This chain links TRBV28 with TRBJ1-6; D unclear. The germline V gene encodes CDR1 MDHEN and CDR2 SYDVKM. The ends were cut back, 2 bases at V and 0 bases at J, with 5 bases in the middle. The CDR3 is 15 amino acids.

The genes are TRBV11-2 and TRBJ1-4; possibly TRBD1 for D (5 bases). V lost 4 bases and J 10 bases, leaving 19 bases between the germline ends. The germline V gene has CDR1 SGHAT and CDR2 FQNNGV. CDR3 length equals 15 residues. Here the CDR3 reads CASSSPGGGEGKLFF. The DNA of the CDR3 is TGTGCCAGCAGCTCTCCTGGTGGAGGGGAAGGAAAACTGTTTTTT.

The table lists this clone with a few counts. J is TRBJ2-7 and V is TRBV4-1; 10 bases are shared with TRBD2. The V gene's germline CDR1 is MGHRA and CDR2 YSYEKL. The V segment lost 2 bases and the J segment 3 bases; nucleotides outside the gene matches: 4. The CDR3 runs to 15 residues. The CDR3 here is CASSQTLAGSYEQYF. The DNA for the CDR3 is TGCGCCAGCAGCCAAACACTAGCGGGAAGCTACGAGCAGTACTTC.